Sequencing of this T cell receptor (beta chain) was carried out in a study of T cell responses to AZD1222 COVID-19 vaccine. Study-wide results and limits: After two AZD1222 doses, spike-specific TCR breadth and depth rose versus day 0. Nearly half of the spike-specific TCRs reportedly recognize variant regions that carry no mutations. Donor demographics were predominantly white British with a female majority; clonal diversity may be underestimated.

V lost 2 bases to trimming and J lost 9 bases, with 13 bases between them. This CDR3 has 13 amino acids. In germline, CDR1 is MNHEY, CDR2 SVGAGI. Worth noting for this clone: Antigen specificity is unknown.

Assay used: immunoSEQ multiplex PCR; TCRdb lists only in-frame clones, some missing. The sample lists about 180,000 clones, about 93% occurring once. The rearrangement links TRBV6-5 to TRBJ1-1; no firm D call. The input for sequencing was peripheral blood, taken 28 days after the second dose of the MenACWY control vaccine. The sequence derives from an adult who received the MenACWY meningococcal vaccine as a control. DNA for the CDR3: TGTGCCAGCAGTTACAAGGGTCAGGTTAAAGCTTTCTTT. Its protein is CASSYKGQVKAFF.